A selection of T cell receptor beta chains follows, all from one sample in a study of T cell responses to AZD1222 COVID-19 vaccine. The protocol was immunoSEQ multiplex PCR, while the TCRdb copy is restricted to in-frame clones and leaves out a portion. The data show 100,000 to 150,000 clones, about 89% seen once. The specimen comprised peripheral blood, sampled on day 0 of AZD1222 vaccination. These receptors were obtained from an adult in good health. Each CDR3 is given with its conserved first and last residue. The D gene is left open where the match is weak. Expanded clones get a size class; other rows say once, few or many, or leave the size out.

D gene: -; clone size: -; J gene: TRBJ1-5; V gene: TRBV7-8; CDR3 protein: CASSWGLGNQPQHF; CDR3 DNA: TGTGCCAGCAGCTGGGGACTGGGCAATCAGCCCCAGCATTTT
D gene: -; clone size: -; J gene: TRBJ1-3; V gene: TRBV6-5; CDR3 protein: CASSLQLSGNTIYF; CDR3 DNA: TGTGCCAGCAGTTTACAGCTCTCTGGAAACACCATATATTTT
D gene: -; clone size: -; J gene: TRBJ1-1; V gene: TRBV25-1; CDR3 protein: CASSHRIAEAFF; CDR3 DNA: TGTGCCAGCAGCCACAGGATCGCTGAAGCTTTCTTT
D gene: -; clone size: -; J gene: TRBJ1-6; V gene: TRBV11-2; CDR3 protein: CASRLGGDPGSPLHF; CDR3 DNA: TGTGCCAGCAGGCTAGGCGGGGACCCAGGTTCACCCCTCCACTTT
D gene: -; clone size: -; J gene: TRBJ1-2; V gene: TRBV28; CDR3 protein: CASSFWGADTLGGYTF; CDR3 DNA: TGTGCCAGCAGTTTTTGGGGGGCGGACACTTTGGGTGGCTACACCTTC
D gene: -; clone size: -; J gene: TRBJ2-2; V gene: TRBV9; CDR3 protein: CASSVANGNTGELFF; CDR3 DNA: TGTGCCAGCAGCGTAGCCAACGGTAACACCGGGGAGCTGTTTTTT
D gene: TRBD1; clone size: -; J gene: TRBJ2-2; V gene: TRBV18; CDR3 protein: CASSPAQGAFRGGELFF; CDR3 DNA: TGTGCCAGCTCACCAGCCCAGGGGGCATTCAGAGGCGGGGAGCTGTTTTTT
D gene: -; clone size: -; J gene: TRBJ1-1; V gene: TRBV7-7; CDR3 protein: CASSLRVGAEAFF; CDR3 DNA: TGTGCTAGCAGCTTAAGGGTGGGGGCTGAAGCTTTCTTT
D gene: TRBD1; clone size: -; J gene: TRBJ1-2; V gene: TRBV5-1; CDR3 protein: CASSLTLQGGGYTF; CDR3 DNA: TGCGCCAGCAGCCTAACCCTTCAGGGGGGTGGCTACACCTTC
D gene: TRBD1; clone size: few; J gene: TRBJ2-4; V gene: TRBV19; CDR3 protein: CATQPGDSRNIQYF; CDR3 DNA: TGTGCCACCCAACCCGGGGACAGCCGAAACATTCAGTACTTC
D gene: -; clone size: -; J gene: TRBJ2-7; V gene: TRBV10-3; CDR3 protein: CAIPPRERSSYEQYF; CDR3 DNA: TGTGCCATCCCCCCAAGGGAGAGGAGCTCCTACGAGCAGTACTTC
D gene: -; clone size: -; J gene: TRBJ1-5; V gene: TRBV6-1; CDR3 protein: CASSEARYGSPQHF; CDR3 DNA: TGTGCCAGCAGTGAAGCGCGGTACGGTTCGCCCCAGCATTTT
D gene: -; clone size: few; J gene: TRBJ1-6; V gene: TRBV6-5; CDR3 protein: CASSYSNSLNSPLHF; CDR3 DNA: TGTGCCAGCAGTTACTCGAACAGCCTTAATTCACCCCTCCACTTT
D gene: -; clone size: once; J gene: TRBJ2-7; V gene: TRBV3-1/TRBV3-2; CDR3 protein: CASSQTTYEQYF; CDR3 DNA: TGTGCCAGCAGCCAAACAACCTACGAGCAGTACTTC
D gene: TRBD1; clone size: -; J gene: TRBJ1-4; V gene: TRBV15; CDR3 protein: CATSTKRTGDEKLFF; CDR3 DNA: TGTGCCACCAGCACAAAAAGGACAGGGGATGAAAAACTGTTTTTT
D gene: -; clone size: -; J gene: TRBJ1-5; V gene: TRBV28; CDR3 protein: CASRTVFSQPQHF; CDR3 DNA: TGTGCCAGCCGGACAGTATTTAGTCAGCCCCAGCATTTT